The 13 T cell receptor beta chains given below trace back to one sample, sequenced in a study of T cell changes during pregnancy in multiple sclerosis. TCRdb keeps only in-frame clones here, not all; method: immunoSEQ multiplex PCR. The table lists approximately 58,000 clones, roughly 90% of them singletons. The sample here was peripheral blood, taken in the second trimester of pregnancy. These TCRs come from a female donor in good health, enrolled as a control in a pregnancy study.

V gene TRBV15 combines with J gene TRBJ1-1; the D gene is possibly TRBD1 (5 bases). CDR1 and CDR2 from the germline V gene are LNHNV and YYDKDF (reference sequence). The CDR3 is 14 residues long. Trimming cost V 0 bases and J 8 bases, with 13 bases left between them. The CDR3 DNA reads as TGTGCCACCAGCAGAGAAGCGGGGGAAGACGAAGCTTTCTTT. It is translated as CATSREAGEDEAFF.

This chain connects TRBV25-1 to TRBJ1-6; D gene ambiguous. In germline, CDR1 is MGHDK, CDR2 SYGVNS. CDR3 length: 8 amino acids. V gave up 10 bases and J gave up 11 bases, with 3 bases separating them. The CDR3 DNA follows: TGTGCCACCGCACCCCTCCACTTT. Translation: CATAPLHF.

The chain uses TRBV6-1 and TRBJ2-2; TRBD2 aligns across 7 bases. The CDR3 is 14 residues long. J lost 9 bases, V lost 6 bases, and 10 bases had no gene match. Germline CDR1 is MNHNS and CDR2 is SASEGT. The CDR3 DNA reads as TGTGCCAGCAGCGGGCGGGGGTTCGGGCGGGAGCTGTTTTTT. This codes for CASSGRGFGRELFF.

The rearrangement uses TRBV28 and TRBJ1-3; perhaps TRBD1 as D (5 bases). CDR1 MDHEN and CDR2 SYDVKM come from the germline V gene. V lost 6 bases and J lost 4, with 16 bases in between. This CDR3 comprises 15 residues. The CDR3 nucleotides are TGTGCCAGCAGCCGCAGGGACTCCGGGGGAAACACCATATATTTT. Translating it yields CASSRRDSGGNTIYF. Variable domain in full (rest from reference TRBV28 and TRBJ1-3): DVKVTQSSRYLVKRTGEKVFLECVQDMDHENMFWYRQDPGLGLRLIYFSYDVKMKEKGDIPEGYSVSREKKERFSLILESASTNQTSMYLCASSRRDSGGNTIYFGEGSWLTVV.

This chain links TRBV27 with TRBJ2-4; D possibly corresponds to TRBD1 (5 bases). Germline CDR1 MNHEY, CDR2 SMNVEV (reference sequence). The CDR3 is 14 residues long. V was shortened by 7 bases and J by 5 bases, with 15 bases between the two germline ends. The CDR3 region has the DNA TGTGCCAGCAAGGGCAGGGCGGCCGAAAACATTCAGTACTTC. Translating gives CASKGRAAENIQYF.

This chain joins TRBV7-8 and TRBJ2-3, with 9 bases fitting TRBD2. Germline V gene lookup returns CDR1 SGHVS and CDR2 FQNEAQ. V lost 6 bases, J lost 5 bases, and 15 bases stayed unmatched. This CDR3 contains 17 residues. The CDR3 bases are TGTGCCAGCAGGAAGTATAGGGCGGGGGGGTCTGAAGATACGCAGTATTTT. It codes for CASRKYRAGGSEDTQYF.

V is TRBV6-5 and J is TRBJ1-4, with 9 bases matching TRBD1. V gave up 0 bases and J gave up 8 bases; unmatched junction bases: 7. The germline CDR1 and CDR2 sequences are MNHEY and SVGAGI. CDR3 length: 16 amino acids. CDR3 sequence (DNA): TGTGCCAGCAGTTACTCCTTTGGGACAGGGCGAGAAAAACTGTTTTTT. It codes for CASSYSFGTGREKLFF.

The V gene is TRBV7-3, the J gene TRBJ2-5, with 14 bases lining up with TRBD2. Trimming at V came to 5 bases and at J to 2 bases, leaving 1 base not matched to a gene. Per germline, CDR1 SGHTA and CDR2 FQGTGA. The CDR3 covers 15 residues. In nucleotides, the CDR3 is TGTGCCAGCAGCCGGACTAGCGGGAGGCAAGAGACCCAGTACTTC. Translation: CASSRTSGRQETQYF.

The chain has TRBV6-5 and TRBJ2-1, with 13 bases that match TRBD2. Unmatched junction bases numbered 9, after V lost 6 bases and J lost 16 bases. CDR1 MNHEY and CDR2 SVGAGI come from the germline V gene. The CDR3 contains 13 residues. CDR3 amino acids: CASSSTSGGVCFF. CDR3 nucleotide sequence: TGTGCCAGCAGCTCTACTAGCGGGGGGGTATGTTTCTTC.

The CDR3 DNA reads as TGTGCCAGCAGTTACCGAGCTTCTCCCTACGAGCAGTACTTC. It translates to CASSYRASPYEQYF. This rearrangement joins TRBV6-5 to TRBJ2-7; D is undetermined. Germline lookup yields CDR1 MNHEY and CDR2 SVGAGI. CDR3 size: 14 residues. V was trimmed by 2 bases and J by 2 bases, leaving 10 bases between them.

On this clone itself: The junction does not match germline at one end; this may be a read error. V gene TRBV7-7 combines with J gene TRBJ2-2; D is possibly TRBD1 (7 bases). This CDR3 has 13 amino acids. CDR1 SSHAT and CDR2 FNYEAQ come from the germline V gene (reference sequence). This CDR3 is CASSPGGTGELFF. The CDR3 DNA sequence: TGTGCTAGCAGCCCAGGGGGGACCGGGGAGCTGTTTTTT.

The chain has TRBV5-4 and TRBJ2-3, with a weak D call TRBD2 (6 bases). V lost 2 bases, J lost 0 bases, and 10 bases lay in between. The germline V gene has CDR1 SGHNT and CDR2 YYREEE (reference sequence). This CDR3 has 15 residues. CDR3 loop: CASSFWGLSTDTQYF. For the CDR3, the DNA is TGTGCCAGCAGCTTCTGGGGACTCAGCACAGATACGCAGTATTTT.

CDR3 sequence: CASSQEYRGAEAFF. In DNA form, the CDR3 reads TGTGCCAGCAGCCAAGAATACAGGGGGGCTGAAGCTTTCTTT. V usage is TRBV14 and J usage is TRBJ1-1; 8 nucleotides line up with TRBD1. The CDR3 sequence is 14 residues long. Germline V CDR1 and CDR2: SGHDN, FVKESK. The V and J ends lost 0 bases and 6 bases, in that order; junction bases with no gene match: 3. Supplemented by reference TRBV14 and TRBJ1-1, the full variable domain reads EAGVTQFPSHSVIEKGQTVTLRCDPISGHDNLYWYRRVMGKEIKFLLHFVKESKQDESGMPNNRFLAERTGGTYSTLKVQPAELEDSGVYFCASSQEYRGAEAFFGQGTRLTVV.